The entry that follows covers one T cell receptor beta chain sequence. The antigen is not known. Data came from immunoSEQ multiplex PCR; TCRdb stores just in-frame clones and leaves some out. The table includes 1 million to 1.2 million clones, approximately 80% detected once. This entry is derived from a study of shared clonotypes between healthy human individuals. From germline, CDR1 is SGHDT and CDR2 YYEEEE. Trimming took 4 bases from V and 7 from J; bases not matched to a gene: 9. CDR3 size: 15 residues. Whole-study results and caveats: The generation probabilities recorded for non-shared clonotypes fell below those of clonotypes shared by all four donors. For naive CD4 cells, around 5.1% of clonotypes were shared across a few donors.

The chain uses TRBV5-6 and TRBJ1-4; TRBD1 aligns across 8 bases. This receptor was identified in a man aged 18 to 29 in good health. Some clones in this sample may be carry-over from other donors' samples. The material sequenced was memory CD4+ T cells from PBMCs. Documented subset: CD45RA-negative fraction. Here the CDR3 reads CASSIRTGRTEKLFF. The CDR3 DNA sequence: TGTGCCAGCAGCATTAGGACAGGGAGGACTGAAAAACTGTTTTTT.